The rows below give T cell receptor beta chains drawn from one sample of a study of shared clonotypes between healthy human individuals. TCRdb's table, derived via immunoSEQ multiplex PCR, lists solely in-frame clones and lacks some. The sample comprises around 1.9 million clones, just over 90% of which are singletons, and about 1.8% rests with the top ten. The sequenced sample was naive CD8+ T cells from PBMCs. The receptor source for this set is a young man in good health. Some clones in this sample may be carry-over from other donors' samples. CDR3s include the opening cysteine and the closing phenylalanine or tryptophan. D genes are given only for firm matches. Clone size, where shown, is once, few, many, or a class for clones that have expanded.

TGTGCCAGCAGTTTACTACTTCTCCCCTACAATGAGCAGTTCTTC | CASSLLLLPYNEQFF | TRBJ2-1 | 15 | TRBV28 | . | .
TGCGCCAGCGAGGTGACTAGCGGGACCTACGCCTCCTACAATGAGCAGTTCTTC | CASEVTSGTYASYNEQFF | TRBJ2-1 | 18 | TRBV5-1 | once | TRBD2
TGCGCCAGCAGCCGATTCAGGGGGCTCGACGAGCAGTACTTC | CASSRFRGLDEQYF | TRBJ2-7 | 14 | TRBV5-1 | . | TRBD1
TGTGCCAGTAGTATAAGAGGGGCATCCGAGCAGTACTTC | CASSIRGASEQYF | TRBJ2-7 | 13 | TRBV19 | . | .
TGCGCCAGCAGCGCCTCCGGGACTTCTTTCTATGGCTACACCTTC | CASSASGTSFYGYTF | TRBJ1-2 | 15 | TRBV5-1 | . | .
TGTGCCAGCAGCTCCTGGACAAAAGATACGCAGTATTTT | CASSSWTKDTQYF | TRBJ2-3 | 13 | TRBV7-2 | . | .
TGTGCCAGCAGTTCCTGGGACAGCTCCTACGAGCAGTACTTC | CASSSWDSSYEQYF | TRBJ2-7 | 14 | TRBV27 | . | TRBD1
TGTGCCAGCAGCCCACTACTAGCGGGGGGCACCGGGGAGCTGTTTTTT | CASSPLLAGGTGELFF | TRBJ2-2 | 16 | TRBV5-6 | . | TRBD2
TGTGCCAGCAGCTTAGACGACCCGACCGGCGAGACCCAGTACTTC | CASSLDDPTGETQYF | TRBJ2-5 | 15 | TRBV11-2 | . | .
TGTGCCAGCAGTATTGGAATGGGACTAGCGGGGGACAATGAGCAGTTCTTC | CASSIGMGLAGDNEQFF | TRBJ2-1 | 17 | TRBV25-1 | . | TRBD2
TGTGCCAGCGCGGACGAGCAGTACTTC | CASADEQYF | TRBJ2-7 | 9 | TRBV2 | . | .
TGTGCCAGCAGTTTGGAGGAGTACATGAACACTGAAGCTTTCTTT | CASSLEEYMNTEAFF | TRBJ1-1 | 15 | TRBV28 | . | .
TGTGCCAGTAGTGCCTTAGCGGGAGGGCACAATGAGCAGTTCTTC | CASSALAGGHNEQFF | TRBJ2-1 | 15 | TRBV19 | . | TRBD2
TGTGCCAGCAGTCCCCACAGGGTACAAGAGACCCAGTACTTC | CASSPHRVQETQYF | TRBJ2-5 | 14 | TRBV28 | . | .
TGTGCCAGAAGCTTGGCCGACAGGGGGCGAGCCAAAAACATTCAGTACTTC | CARSLADRGRAKNIQYF | TRBJ2-4 | 17 | TRBV5-3 | . | TRBD1
TGTGCCAGCAGTGACGGTAGCCTCAGCTCCTACGAGCAGTACTTC | CASSDGSLSSYEQYF | TRBJ2-7 | 15 | TRBV6-4 | . | .
TGTGCCAGTAGTATCGGCCACCGGGGGAACACTGAAGCTTTCTTT | CASSIGHRGNTEAFF | TRBJ1-1 | 15 | TRBV19 | . | .